The text below deals with one T cell receptor (beta chain). This sample was taken from a study of blood T cell repertoires in COVID-19. Across the study: The study drew acute and convalescent COVID-19 samples from the United States, Italy and Spain. In each case, the material was cDNA or gDNA derived from T cells, B-cell-depleted T cells, or PBMCs.

Deletions cut 1 base from V and 3 bases from J, with 9 bases between. This CDR3 region has 14 residues. The germline V gene has CDR1 MGHRA and CDR2 YSYEKL. Per the study methods: Scientists estimated how many nucleated cells there were by amplifying reference gene primers. Assay used: immunoSEQ multiplex PCR; TCRdb lists only in-frame clones, some missing. V, J and clone size are taken as reported in that table, and D and trimming were inferred from the DNA itself. In the table there are 150,000 to 180,000 clones, roughly 80% of which are singletons. The receptor comes from a woman aged 60-75 years with acute or convalescent COVID-19. The genes are TRBV4-1 and TRBJ1-1; the D is unclear. Material: peripheral blood. The CDR3 loop is CASSQGARDTEAFF. The CDR3 DNA sequence: TGCGCCAGCAGCCAAGGAGCCCGGGACACTGAAGCTTTCTTT.